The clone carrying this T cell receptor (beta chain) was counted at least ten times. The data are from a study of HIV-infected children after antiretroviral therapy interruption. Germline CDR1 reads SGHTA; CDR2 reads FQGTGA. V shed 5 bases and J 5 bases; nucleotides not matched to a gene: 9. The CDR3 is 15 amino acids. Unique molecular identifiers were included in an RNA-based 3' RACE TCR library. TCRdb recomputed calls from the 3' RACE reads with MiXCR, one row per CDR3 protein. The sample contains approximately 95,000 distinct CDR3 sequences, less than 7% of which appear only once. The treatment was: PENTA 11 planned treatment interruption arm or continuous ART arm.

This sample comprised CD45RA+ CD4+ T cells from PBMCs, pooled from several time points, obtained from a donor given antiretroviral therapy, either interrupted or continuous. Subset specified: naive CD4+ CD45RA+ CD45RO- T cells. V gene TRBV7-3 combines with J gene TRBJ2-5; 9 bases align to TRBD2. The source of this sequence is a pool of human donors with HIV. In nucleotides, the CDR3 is TGTGCCAGCAGCCCCCTGGCGGGGGGGTATGAGACCCAGTACTTC. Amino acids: CASSPLAGGYETQYF.